The sample holds a few counts of the clone carrying this TCR beta chain. Using immunoSEQ multiplex PCR, the repertoire was profiled, and TCRdb retains in-frame clones only, with some absent. The sample yields 5,500 to 6,500 clones, over 20% seen once. The sample originates from a study of graft-versus-host responses after intestinal transplantation. This CDR3 is built from 18 residues. Trimming at V came to 4 bases and at J to 2 bases, leaving 12 bases not matched to a gene. The germline V gene encodes CDR1 SGHKS and CDR2 YYEKEE (reference sequence). Specimen: alloreactive CD4+ T cells from a mixed lymphocyte reaction culture, collected before transplantation. As for subset: CFSE-low proliferating T cells sorted from approximately 6-day pre-transplant mixed lymphocyte reaction (GvH or HvG direction). This clonotype was obtained from a human patient who was an organ donor for intestinal transplantation. The chain links TRBV5-5 to TRBJ1-3, with 10 positions matching TRBD1. CDR3 protein: CASSGLGDRGIPGNTIYF. In DNA, the CDR3 is TGTGCCAGCAGCGGCCTGGGGGACAGGGGTATTCCTGGAAACACCATATATTTT.